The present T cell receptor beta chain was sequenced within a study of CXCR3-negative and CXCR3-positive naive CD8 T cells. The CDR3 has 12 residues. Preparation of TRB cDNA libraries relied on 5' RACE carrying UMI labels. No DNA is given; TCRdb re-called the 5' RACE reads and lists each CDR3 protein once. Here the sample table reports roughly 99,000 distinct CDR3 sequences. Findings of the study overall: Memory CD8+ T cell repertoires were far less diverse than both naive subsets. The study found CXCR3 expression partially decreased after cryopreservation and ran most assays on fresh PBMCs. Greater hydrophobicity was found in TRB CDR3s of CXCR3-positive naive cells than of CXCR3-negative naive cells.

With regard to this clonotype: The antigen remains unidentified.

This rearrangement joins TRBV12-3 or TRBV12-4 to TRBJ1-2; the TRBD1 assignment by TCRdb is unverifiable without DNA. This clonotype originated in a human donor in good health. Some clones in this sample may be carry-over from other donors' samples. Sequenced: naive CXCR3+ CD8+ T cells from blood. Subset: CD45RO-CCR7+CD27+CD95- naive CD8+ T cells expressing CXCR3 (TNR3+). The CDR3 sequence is CASKRGRDGYTF.